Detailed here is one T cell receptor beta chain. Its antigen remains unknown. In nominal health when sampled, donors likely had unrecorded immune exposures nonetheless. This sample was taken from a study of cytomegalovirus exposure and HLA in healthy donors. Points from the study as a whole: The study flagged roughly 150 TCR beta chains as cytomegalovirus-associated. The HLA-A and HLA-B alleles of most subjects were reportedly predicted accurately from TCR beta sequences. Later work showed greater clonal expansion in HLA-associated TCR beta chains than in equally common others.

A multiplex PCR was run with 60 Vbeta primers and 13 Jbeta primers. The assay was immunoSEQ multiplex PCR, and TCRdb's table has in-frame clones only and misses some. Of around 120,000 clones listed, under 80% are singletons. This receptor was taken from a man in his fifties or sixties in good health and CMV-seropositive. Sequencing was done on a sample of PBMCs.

The CDR3 DNA sequence: TGTGCCTGGAGTATTGGACAGTATAATTCACCCCTCCACTTT. Amino acid sequence: CAWSIGQYNSPLHF. The chain couples TRBV30 to TRBJ1-6; TRBD1 might be the D (6 bases). V was clipped by 2 bases and J by 4 bases, with 9 bases between them. The CDR3 spans 14 residues. Germline V lookup: CDR1 GTSNPN, CDR2 SVGIG (reference sequence).